This T cell receptor beta chain was captured by sequencing in a study of cytomegalovirus exposure and HLA in healthy donors. Study context: In terms of ancestry, the Caucasian-associated cluster contained roughly 80% of the roughly 400 genotyped donors. The study, taken as a whole, reports: A later analysis reported that several of the most significant clusters appeared to be linked to common viral pathogens, among them Epstein-Barr virus. Accurate predictions that matched the HLA-A and HLA-B alleles of most subjects were reportedly made from TCR beta sequences. A reported reduction in N-insertions relative to the approximately 690-donor mean was seen in an Asian-associated ancestry cluster in a later analysis.

Per the germline V gene, CDR1 is SQVTM and CDR2 is ANQGSEA. This CDR3 has 14 amino acids. V lost 6 bases, J lost 2 bases, and 16 bases lay in between. As to this clone: Antigen unknown.

The PCR was carried out with 60 Vbeta primers and 13 Jbeta primers. TCRdb keeps only in-frame clones here, not all; method: immunoSEQ multiplex PCR. The table has 130,000 or so clones, 73% seen once. The sequence came from a woman aged 40-49 years in good health and CMV-seropositive. The gene calls are TRBV29-1 and TRBJ1-1; D remains unclear. Sequencing used PBMCs. In DNA, the CDR3 is TGCAGCGTGAGACTAGATGTACCTAACACTGAAGCTTTCTTT. Protein sequence: CSVRLDVPNTEAFF.